The entry that follows covers one T cell receptor beta chain sequence. The sample holds other DNA sequences that translate to the same CDR3. The data were produced by immunoSEQ multiplex PCR, yet TCRdb's version contains in-frame clones alone and is incomplete. Of some 490,000 clones detected, 70% to 85% appear once; the ten largest clones hold about 12%. The germline V gene encodes CDR1 SGHAT and CDR2 FQNNGV. With 6 bases removed from V and 2 bases from J, the gap between germline ends came to 8 bases. CDR3 size: 12 residues. This entry belongs to a study of shared clonotypes between healthy human individuals.

This chain uses TRBV11-2 with TRBJ2-7, with TRBD2 as a possible D gene (5 bases). Sequencing input: PBMCs. The receptor comes from a woman aged 40 to 55 in good health. Some clones in this sample may be carry-over from other donors' samples. CDR3 region: CASSSGTYEQYF. The CDR3 DNA is TGTGCCAGCAGTTCCGGGACCTACGAGCAGTACTTC.